One sample yielded the 3 T cell receptor beta chains listed below, sequenced in a study of blood T cell repertoires in COVID-19. The repertoire was sequenced with immunoSEQ multiplex PCR; TCRdb's copy has only in-frame clones and lacks some. Of around 170,000 clones in the sample, roughly 84% were seen once. Source material: peripheral blood. Receptors originate from a man aged 18 to 29 with active or convalescent COVID-19.

This chain connects TRBV4-2 to TRBJ2-3; 10 nucleotides line up with TRBD2. Germline lookup yields CDR1 LGHNA and CDR2 YNFKEQ. CDR3 size: 16 residues. The V gene end was trimmed by 1 base and the J gene end by 3 bases; junction bases not matched to a gene: 4. CDR3 protein: CASSQVSGGATDTQYF. The CDR3 bases are TGTGCCAGCAGCCAAGTCAGCGGGGGGGCGACAGATACGCAGTATTTT.

The chain couples TRBV29-1 to TRBJ1-6; a possible D gene is TRBD1 (6 bases). V was shortened by 7 bases and J by 9 bases, with 16 bases between the two germline ends. Germline lookup yields CDR1 SQVTM and CDR2 ANQGSEA. The CDR3 covers 13 residues. CDR3 nucleotides: TGCAGCGCGCAGGGGTCGGTGGGTTCACCCCTCCACTTT. Translating it yields CSAQGSVGSPLHF. The full variable domain, completed using reference TRBV29-1 and TRBJ1-6, is SAVISQKPSRDICQRGTSLTIQCQVDSQVTMMFWYRQQPGQSLTLIATANQGSEATYESGFVIDKFPISRPNLTFSTLTVSNMSPEDSSIYLCSAQGSVGSPLHFGNGTRLTVT.

This clone was seen more than once but under ten times. This sequence joins TRBV7-2 and TRBJ2-7; TRBD1 might be the D (6 bases). V lost 1 base and J 2 bases, leaving 15 bases between the germline ends. The germline V gene has CDR1 SGHTA and CDR2 FQGNSA. This CDR3 spans 16 amino acids. The CDR3 nucleotides read TGTGCCAGCAGCTTAGTGGCAGGGGCGATAACCTACGAGCAGTACTTC. The encoded protein is CASSLVAGAITYEQYF.